These 8 T cell receptor beta chains share one sample of origin, sequenced in a study of spatial heterogeneity in lung cancer. Documented time point: sample taken at primary tumor resection. No antigens are known for them. Study-wide results and caveats: Mutation counts in tumors were tracked by counts of expanded intratumoral alpha and beta TCRs.

TCRdb re-analysed the 5' RACE reads in MiXCR, keeping a single row per CDR3 protein. The sample lists under 2,500 distinct CDR3 sequences, about a tenth occurring once. The sample consisted of lung tumor tissue, taken at surgery. The source is a female donor with early-stage non-small cell lung cancer.

By its share, this clonotype is large. The rearrangement uses TRBV24-1 and TRBJ2-1; possibly TRBD2 for D (5 bases). The CDR3 consists of 14 residues. Germline values: CDR1 KGHDR, CDR2 SFDVKD. V lost 7 bases, J lost 0 bases, and 9 bases lay in between. In DNA form, the CDR3 reads TGTGCCACCAGCCGGGGTAGCTCCTACAATGAGCAGTTCTTC. Its protein is CATSRGSSYNEQFF.

This clonotype is termed medium-sized. CDR3 residues: CATSRGSGGAGETQYF. The CDR3 region has the DNA TGTGCCACCAGCAGAGGGAGCGGGGGGGCCGGTGAGACCCAGTACTTC. The chain has TRBV15 and TRBJ2-5; 10 nucleotides line up with TRBD2. V lost 1 base and J lost 5; bases outside the gene matches: 7. The germline V gene has CDR1 LNHNV and CDR2 YYDKDF (reference sequence). The CDR3 extends over 16 amino acids.

By sample share, this clonotype is medium-sized. V is TRBV2 and J is TRBJ2-2, with TRBD2 matching 8 bases. After removal of 7 bases from V and 4 bases from J, the junction contained 8 bases not matched to a gene. The CDR3 totals 15 residues. CDR1 SNHLY and CDR2 FYNNEI come from the germline V gene. CDR3 coding DNA: TGTGCCAGCAAGGCTAGCGGGCGGGGCACCGGGGAGCTGTTTTTT. It codes for CASKASGRGTGELFF.

This clonotype is medium-sized (0.01 to 0.1%) in the sample. V gene TRBV5-1 combines with J gene TRBJ2-5, with no clear D. Germline V CDR1 and CDR2: SGHRS, YFSETQ. Trimming took 3 bases from V and 2 from J, leaving 8 bases between them. The length of the CDR3 is 13 residues. CDR3 sequence reads: CASSWSFQETQYF. The CDR3 DNA reads TGCGCCAGCAGCTGGTCCTTTCAAGAGACCCAGTACTTC.

This clonotype is categorized as medium-sized (0.01 to 0.1%). The chain recombines TRBV7-2 with TRBJ2-3; D is uncertain. Trimming stripped 1 base from V and 4 bases from J, with 6 bases between. The V gene's germline CDR1 is SGHTA and CDR2 FQGNSA. The CDR3 is made up of 13 amino acids. The CDR3 region has the DNA TGTGCCAGCAGCTTAGGTCTGTCAGATACGCAGTATTTT. Residues: CASSLGLSDTQYF.

In this sample, this clonotype is medium-sized. The V gene is TRBV30, the J gene TRBJ1-6, with 9 bases that match TRBD1. V lost 5 bases and J lost 10; bases outside the gene matches: 9. Germline loops: CDR1 GTSNPN, CDR2 SVGIG (reference sequence). The CDR3 is made up of 14 amino acids. The CDR3: CAWAGQGGSSPLHF. In DNA, the CDR3 is TGTGCCTGGGCGGGACAGGGCGGATCATCACCCCTCCACTTT.

This clonotype turned up a few times. The chain is built from TRBV7-9 and TRBJ2-7, with 7 bases matching TRBD2. CDR1 and CDR2 from the germline V gene are SEHNR and FQNEAQ (reference sequence). After removal of 1 base from V and 7 bases from J, the junction contained 10 bases not matched to a gene. This CDR3 has 15 residues. The CDR3 nucleotides are TGTGCCAGCAGCTTAGTTGGCACTGGGGGGGGAGAGCAGTACTTC. This codes for CASSLVGTGGGEQYF.

This clonotype qualifies as medium-sized (0.01 to 0.1%). This chain connects TRBV18 to TRBJ1-6, with 12 bases lining up with TRBD1. The CDR3 consists of 17 residues. Germline CDR1 is KGHSH and CDR2 is LQKENI. The trim removed 1 base at V and 6 bases at J, leaving 4 bases unmatched. The CDR3 loop reads CASSPRGQGAFNSPLHF. The CDR3 DNA sequence: TGTGCCAGCTCACCACGGGGACAGGGGGCCTTTAATTCACCCCTCCACTTT. Full variable domain (missing parts from reference TRBV18 and TRBJ1-6): NAGVMQNPRHLVRRRGQEARLRCSPMKGHSHVYWYRQLPEEGLKFMVYLQKENIIDESGMPKERFSAEFPKEGPSILRIQQVVRGDSAAYFCASSPRGQGAFNSPLHFGNGTRLTVT.